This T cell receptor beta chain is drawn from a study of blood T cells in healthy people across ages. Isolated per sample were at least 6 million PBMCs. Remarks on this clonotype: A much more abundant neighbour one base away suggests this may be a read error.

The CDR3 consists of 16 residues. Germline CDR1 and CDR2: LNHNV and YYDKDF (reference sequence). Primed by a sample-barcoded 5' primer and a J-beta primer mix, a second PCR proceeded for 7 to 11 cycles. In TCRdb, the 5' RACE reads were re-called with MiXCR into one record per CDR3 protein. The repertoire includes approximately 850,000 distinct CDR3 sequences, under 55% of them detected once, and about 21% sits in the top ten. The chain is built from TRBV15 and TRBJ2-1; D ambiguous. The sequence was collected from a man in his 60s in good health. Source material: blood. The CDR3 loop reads CTTSRAGQTLYNEQFF. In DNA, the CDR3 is TGTACCACCAGCAGAGCTGGGCAAACCCTGTACAATGAGCAGTTCTTC.